This TCR beta chain was obtained from a study of Tregs in tolerant kidney transplant recipients. TCRdb's table, derived via immunoSEQ multiplex PCR, lists solely in-frame clones and lacks some. The table lists approximately 16,000 clones, around nine tenths of them singletons. Findings and limits, study-wide: Expanding Tregs on activated donor B cells appeared to best identify donor-specific TCRbeta clones. Biological reproducibility was not directly addressed, but technical replication error appeared minimal.

V was pared by 1 base and J by 0 bases, with 10 bases between. There are 15 residues in the CDR3. Looked up from germline, CDR1 is SGHTA and CDR2 is FQGNSA. Unstimulated regulatory T cells (CD4+CD25+CD127-), CD4+CD25- non-regulatory cells, CD4 and CD8 cells were FACS-sorted from thawed PBMCs. Regarding this clone: Its antigen is undetermined.

This sequence was found in a human donor in good health. The chain has TRBV7-2 and TRBJ2-7; no clear D. The sequencing sample was made of CD8+ T cells from blood. The chain's CDR3 is CASSLVPSTSYEQYF. Written as DNA, the CDR3 is TGTGCCAGCAGCTTAGTCCCCTCCACCTCCTACGAGCAGTACTTC.